The sequence of this T cell receptor (beta chain) was determined in a study of T cells in Graves' hyperthyroidism and ophthalmopathy. The CDR3 length is 17 residues. CDR1 is LNHDA and CDR2 is SQIVND in the germline V gene (reference sequence). V lost 3 bases and J lost 5; bases outside the gene matches: 11. Diagnoses rested on clinical symptoms, serum thyroxine and TRAb, thyroid ultrasound and orbital computed tomography. It was RNA transcripts that yielded the amplified TCR beta CDR3 regions. During a first-round RT-PCR of the TCR CDR3, the HTBI primer set was used. Each CDR3 protein is one row after TCRdb ran MiXCR on the multiplex PCR reads. The repertoire has hundreds of thousands of distinct CDR3 sequences, roughly 46% of them found once; the top ten carry approximately 8.2%.

This clonotype was obtained from a woman in her late teens or twenties with Graves' hyperthyroidism. The chain combines TRBV19 with TRBJ1-5; 9 bases line up with TRBD1. The sample was peripheral blood or thyroid tissue (not recorded which). CDR3 region: CASSIGWYRGLHQPQHF. In nucleotides, the CDR3 is TGTGCCAGTAGTATTGGGTGGTACAGGGGGCTACATCAGCCCCAGCATTTT.